This TCR beta chain comes out of a study of T cells after yellow fever vaccination. Study-wide results and limits: Highly abundant clonotypes carried over from the bulk population could end up in FACS-sorted repertoires as contaminants.

The CDR3 contains 13 residues. The germline gives CDR1 MGHRA, CDR2 YSYEKL. V shed 0 bases and J shed 10 bases, with 12 bases lying between them. It was through 5'RACE template switching that TCR cDNA was made, with a universal primer site and UMIs added. TCRdb recomputed calls from the 5' RACE reads with MiXCR, one row per CDR3 protein. The sample shows approximately 350,000 distinct CDR3 sequences, about 9.9% of them seen only once. This clonotype was detected many times. Its antigen is not known. The TCR originated in a man aged 18 to 30 who received the YFV17D yellow fever vaccine. The chain couples TRBV4-1 to TRBJ1-1; no firm D call. The starting material was PBMCs, obtained on the day of the first yellow fever vaccination. The CDR3 bases are TGCGCCAGCAGCCAAGATTCGCGGGTAGCAGCTTTCTTT. Amino acids: CASSQDSRVAAFF.